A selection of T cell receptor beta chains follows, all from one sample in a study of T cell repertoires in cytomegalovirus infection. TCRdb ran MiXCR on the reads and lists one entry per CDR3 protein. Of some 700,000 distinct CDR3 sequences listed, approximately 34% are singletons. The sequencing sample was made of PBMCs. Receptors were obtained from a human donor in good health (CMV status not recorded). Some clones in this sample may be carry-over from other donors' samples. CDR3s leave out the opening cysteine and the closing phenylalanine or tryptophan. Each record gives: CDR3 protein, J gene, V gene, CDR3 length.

CDR3: ASRPAASYNEQF
J: TRBJ2-1
V: TRBV6-1
length: 12

CDR3: ASSLIQRTEAF
J: TRBJ1-1
V: TRBV7-2
length: 11

CDR3: ASSPLSGGKNTEAF
J: TRBJ1-1
V: TRBV18
length: 14

CDR3: ASSLLVEVTRQPQH
J: TRBJ1-5
V: TRBV28
length: 14

CDR3: ASSFGRTDVYGYT
J: TRBJ1-2
V: TRBV28
length: 13

CDR3: ASSLPGQGSNEQF
J: TRBJ2-1
V: TRBV28
length: 13

CDR3: ASSFRQGELF
J: TRBJ2-2
V: TRBV7-2
length: 10

CDR3: ASSKTTVPHEQY
J: TRBJ2-7
V: TRBV6-5
length: 12

CDR3: SASGQARANEQY
J: TRBJ2-7
V: TRBV20-1
length: 12

CDR3: ASSYQVGAQDTQY
J: TRBJ2-3
V: TRBV7-2
length: 13

CDR3: ASSPRTGGIRKTGELF
J: TRBJ2-2
V: TRBV7-9
length: 16

CDR3: ASSLGGGIDEQY
J: TRBJ2-7
V: TRBV7-3
length: 12

CDR3: ASSAQQGASQPQH
J: TRBJ1-5
V: TRBV7-8
length: 13

CDR3: ASSYSNRGSNEQY
J: TRBJ2-7
V: TRBV6-5
length: 13

CDR3: ASSDPGRDDTQY
J: TRBJ2-3
V: TRBV2
length: 12

CDR3: ASSGRYNQPQH
J: TRBJ1-5
V: TRBV5-1
length: 11

CDR3: ASSLAPWDTQY
J: TRBJ2-3
V: TRBV7-2
length: 11

CDR3: ASPGHLYEQY
J: TRBJ2-7
V: TRBV25-1
length: 10

CDR3: ATSRDVGTGRRVNYGYT
J: TRBJ1-2
V: TRBV15
length: 17

CDR3: ASSSSTSGSVAPGLQY
J: TRBJ2-4
V: TRBV6-1
length: 16

CDR3: ASRSMGGLSEAF
J: TRBJ1-1
V: TRBV7-9
length: 12

CDR3: ASSPGWGYEKLF
J: TRBJ1-4
V: TRBV27
length: 12

CDR3: ASSGWDGSNQPQH
J: TRBJ1-5
V: TRBV6-2/TRBV6-3
length: 13

CDR3: ASSVGIPSTDTQY
J: TRBJ2-3
V: TRBV5-6
length: 13

CDR3: ATSHSAAGGYT
J: TRBJ1-2
V: TRBV24-1
length: 11

CDR3: ASSIAGGLGTEAF
J: TRBJ1-1
V: TRBV19
length: 13

CDR3: ASSQRQGAAGNTIY
J: TRBJ1-3
V: TRBV7-6
length: 14

CDR3: ASRVWSIQPQQ
J: TRBJ1-5
V: TRBV6-1
length: 11

CDR3: ASSLARQTPPTDTQY
J: TRBJ2-3
V: TRBV7-6
length: 15

CDR3: ASSDGRGSAEQY
J: TRBJ2-7
V: TRBV2
length: 12

CDR3: ASSPQRWRADEQF
J: TRBJ2-1
V: TRBV28
length: 13

CDR3: SVEIPGLANTGELF
J: TRBJ2-2
V: TRBV29-1
length: 14

CDR3: ASSPLSLTDVTYEQY
J: TRBJ2-7
V: TRBV18
length: 15

CDR3: ASSLDRKYEQY
J: TRBJ2-7
V: TRBV7-6
length: 11

CDR3: ASSGGTNEKLF
J: TRBJ1-4
V: TRBV12-3/TRBV12-4
length: 11

CDR3: ASSYFSSNQPQH
J: TRBJ1-5
V: TRBV6-2/TRBV6-3
length: 12

CDR3: ASSLGPRGYT
J: TRBJ1-2
V: TRBV12-3/TRBV12-4
length: 10

CDR3: ASSYQGSDTQY
J: TRBJ2-3
V: TRBV7-3
length: 11

CDR3: ASSLRRGGSDTQY
J: TRBJ2-3
V: TRBV7-2
length: 13

CDR3: ASSLGGGDKLF
J: TRBJ1-4
V: TRBV7-9
length: 11

CDR3: ASKVAPIDYEAF
J: TRBJ1-1
V: TRBV27
length: 12

CDR3: SAKLIGTGKETQY
J: TRBJ2-5
V: TRBV20-1
length: 13

CDR3: ASKQDRPVLEAF
J: TRBJ1-1
V: TRBV6-2/TRBV6-3
length: 12

CDR3: ASSPTGGRDTYEQY
J: TRBJ2-7
V: TRBV6-5
length: 14

CDR3: ASSFLTGDSYEQY
J: TRBJ2-7
V: TRBV11-2
length: 13

CDR3: ASSGGTSNEKLF
J: TRBJ1-4
V: TRBV7-6
length: 12

CDR3: ASRPAGTGGYGYT
J: TRBJ1-2
V: TRBV7-2
length: 13

CDR3: ASSFLGTGSYEQY
J: TRBJ2-7
V: TRBV7-8
length: 13

CDR3: ASSRMQGGEQY
J: TRBJ2-7
V: TRBV7-9
length: 11

CDR3: ASSLVGRPGQPPNYEQY
J: TRBJ2-7
V: TRBV7-8
length: 17

CDR3: ATSRGVNEQY
J: TRBJ2-7
V: TRBV15
length: 10

CDR3: ASSSRRLVQETQY
J: TRBJ2-5
V: TRBV7-2
length: 13

CDR3: ASSLTDTNYGYT
J: TRBJ1-2
V: TRBV11-2
length: 12

CDR3: ATSRGDRGLDEQY
J: TRBJ2-7
V: TRBV15
length: 13

CDR3: ASSLFGGDEQY
J: TRBJ2-7
V: TRBV5-1
length: 11